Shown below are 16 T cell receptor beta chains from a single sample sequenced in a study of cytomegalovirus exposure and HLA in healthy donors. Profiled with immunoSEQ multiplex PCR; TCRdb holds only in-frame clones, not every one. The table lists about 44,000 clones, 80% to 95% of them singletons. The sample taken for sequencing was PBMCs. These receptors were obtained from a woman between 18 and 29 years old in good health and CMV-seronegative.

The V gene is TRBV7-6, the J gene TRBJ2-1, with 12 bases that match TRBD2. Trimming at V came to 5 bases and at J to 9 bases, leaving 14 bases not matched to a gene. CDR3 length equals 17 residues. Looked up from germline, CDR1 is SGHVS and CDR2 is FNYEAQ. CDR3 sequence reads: CASSPEGSTSGSAEQFF. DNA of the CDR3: TGTGCCAGCAGCCCCGAGGGGTCGACTAGCGGGAGTGCTGAGCAGTTCTTC.

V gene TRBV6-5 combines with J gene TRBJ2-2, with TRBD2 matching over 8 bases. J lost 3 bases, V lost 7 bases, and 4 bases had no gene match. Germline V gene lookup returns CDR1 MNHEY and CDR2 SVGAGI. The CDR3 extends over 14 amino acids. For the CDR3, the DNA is TGTGCCAGCACCGGGCGGGGGGACACCGGGGAGCTGTTTTTT. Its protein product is CASTGRGDTGELFF.

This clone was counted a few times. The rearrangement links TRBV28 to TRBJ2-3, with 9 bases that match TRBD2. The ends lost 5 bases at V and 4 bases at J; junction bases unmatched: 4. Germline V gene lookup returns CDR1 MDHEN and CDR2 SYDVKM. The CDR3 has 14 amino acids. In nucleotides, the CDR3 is TGTGCCAGCAGTAGCCGCGGGGGGGCAGATACGCAGTATTTT. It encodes CASSSRGGADTQYF.

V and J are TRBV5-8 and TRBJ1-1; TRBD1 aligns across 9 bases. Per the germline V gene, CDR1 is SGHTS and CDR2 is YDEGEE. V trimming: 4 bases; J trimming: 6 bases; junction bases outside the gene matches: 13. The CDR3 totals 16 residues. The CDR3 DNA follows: TGTGCCAGCAGCCGGAGCCGGGGACAGGGTACCCCTGAAGCTTTCTTT. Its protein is CASSRSRGQGTPEAFF. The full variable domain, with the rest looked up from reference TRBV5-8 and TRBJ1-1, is EAGVTQSPTHLIKTRGQQATLRCSPISGHTSVYWYQQALGLGLQFLLWYDEGEERNRGNFPPRFSGRQFPNYSSELNVNALELEDSALYLCASSRSRGQGTPEAFFGQGTRLTVV.

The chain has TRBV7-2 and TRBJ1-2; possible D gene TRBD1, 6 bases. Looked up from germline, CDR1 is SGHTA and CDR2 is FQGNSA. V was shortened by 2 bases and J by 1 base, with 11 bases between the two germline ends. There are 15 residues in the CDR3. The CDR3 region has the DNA TGTGCCAGCAGCTTAACGGGCAGGGGTAACTATGGCTACACCTTC. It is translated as CASSLTGRGNYGYTF. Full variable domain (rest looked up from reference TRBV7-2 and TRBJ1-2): GAGVSQSPSNKVTEKGKDVELRCDPISGHTALYWYRQSLGQGLEFLIYFQGNSAPDKSGLPSDRFSAERTGGSVSTLTIQRTQQEDSAVYLCASSLTGRGNYGYTFGSGTRLTVV.

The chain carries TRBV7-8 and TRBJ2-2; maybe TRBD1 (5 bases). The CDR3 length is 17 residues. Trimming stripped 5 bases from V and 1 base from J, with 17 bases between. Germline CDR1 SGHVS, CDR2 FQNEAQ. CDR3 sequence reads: CASSLGPSQGNTGELFF. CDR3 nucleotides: TGTGCCAGCAGCCTCGGGCCCTCCCAGGGGAACACCGGGGAGCTGTTTTTT.

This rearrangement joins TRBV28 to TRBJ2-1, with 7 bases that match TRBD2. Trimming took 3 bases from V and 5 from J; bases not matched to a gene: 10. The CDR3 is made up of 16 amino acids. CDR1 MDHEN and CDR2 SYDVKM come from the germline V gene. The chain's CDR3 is CASSLWEGLWDNEQFF. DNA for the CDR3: TGTGCCAGCAGTTTGTGGGAGGGCCTGTGGGACAATGAGCAGTTCTTC.

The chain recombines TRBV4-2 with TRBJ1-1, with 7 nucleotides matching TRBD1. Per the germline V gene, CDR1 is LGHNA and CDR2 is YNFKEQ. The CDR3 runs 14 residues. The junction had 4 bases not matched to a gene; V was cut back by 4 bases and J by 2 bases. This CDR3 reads CASSLGQVNTEAFF. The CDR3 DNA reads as TGTGCCAGCAGCCTTGGACAGGTCAACACTGAAGCTTTCTTT.

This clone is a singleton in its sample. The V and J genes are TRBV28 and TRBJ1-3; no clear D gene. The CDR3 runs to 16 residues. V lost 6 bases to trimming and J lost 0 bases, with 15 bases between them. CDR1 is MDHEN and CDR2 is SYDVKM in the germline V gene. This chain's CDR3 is CASRFSGGHSGNTIYF. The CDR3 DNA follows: TGTGCCAGCAGGTTTAGCGGCGGCCACTCTGGAAACACCATATATTTT.

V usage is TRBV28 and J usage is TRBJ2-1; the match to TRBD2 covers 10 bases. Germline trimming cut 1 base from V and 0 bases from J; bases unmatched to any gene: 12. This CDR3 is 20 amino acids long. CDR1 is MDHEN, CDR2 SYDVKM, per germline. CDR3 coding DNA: TGTGCCAGCAGTTTATCCCTGGTGGGTAGCGGGGGGAGCTCCTACAATGAGCAGTTCTTC. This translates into CASSLSLVGSGGSSYNEQFF.

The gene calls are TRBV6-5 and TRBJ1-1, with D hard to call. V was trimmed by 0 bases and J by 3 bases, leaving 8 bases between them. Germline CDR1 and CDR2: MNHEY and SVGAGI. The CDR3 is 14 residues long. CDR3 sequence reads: CASSYSYGYTEAFF. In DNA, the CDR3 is TGTGCCAGCAGTTACTCGTACGGGTACACTGAAGCTTTCTTT.

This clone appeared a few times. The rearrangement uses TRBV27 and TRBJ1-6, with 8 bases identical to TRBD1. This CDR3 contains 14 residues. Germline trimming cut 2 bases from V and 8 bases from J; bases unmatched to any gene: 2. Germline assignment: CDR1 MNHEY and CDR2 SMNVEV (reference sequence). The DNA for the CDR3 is TGTGCCAGCAGTTTAGGACAGGGCGATTCACCCCTCCACTTT. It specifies CASSLGQGDSPLHF.

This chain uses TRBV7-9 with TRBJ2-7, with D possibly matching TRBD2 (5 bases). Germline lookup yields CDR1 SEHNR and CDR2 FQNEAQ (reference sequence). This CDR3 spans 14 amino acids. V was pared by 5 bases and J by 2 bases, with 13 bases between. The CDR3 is CASSPRTGTYEQYF. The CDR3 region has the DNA TGTGCCAGCAGCCCGCGGACTGGAACCTACGAGCAGTACTTC.

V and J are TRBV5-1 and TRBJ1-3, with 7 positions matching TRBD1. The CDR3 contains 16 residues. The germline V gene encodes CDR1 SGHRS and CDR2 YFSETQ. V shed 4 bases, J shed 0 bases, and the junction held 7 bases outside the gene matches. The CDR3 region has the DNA TGCGCCAGCAGCGGAGGGGACAGAATCTCTGGAAACACCATATATTTT. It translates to CASSGGDRISGNTIYF.

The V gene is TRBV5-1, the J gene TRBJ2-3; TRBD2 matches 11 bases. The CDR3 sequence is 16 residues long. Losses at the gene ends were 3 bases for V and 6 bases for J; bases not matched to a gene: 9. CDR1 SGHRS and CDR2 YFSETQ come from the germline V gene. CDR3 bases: TGCGCCAGCAGCTCCGGGACTAGCGGAGGGGGGGATACGCAGTATTTT. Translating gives CASSSGTSGGGDTQYF.

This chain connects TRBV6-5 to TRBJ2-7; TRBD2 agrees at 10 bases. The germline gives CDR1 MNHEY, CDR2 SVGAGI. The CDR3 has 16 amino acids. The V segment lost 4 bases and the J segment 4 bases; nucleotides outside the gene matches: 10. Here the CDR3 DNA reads TGTGCCAGCAGTTTGACCGGACTAGCGGAGATGTACGAGCAGTACTTC. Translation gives CASSLTGLAEMYEQYF.